The 7 T cell receptor beta chains below were found in one sample sequenced in a study of cytomegalovirus exposure and HLA in healthy donors. The PCR made use of 60 Vbeta and 13 Jbeta primers. Profiled with immunoSEQ multiplex PCR; TCRdb holds only in-frame clones, not every one. Of fewer than 250,000 clones detected, about 85% appear once; the ten largest clones hold more than 8.5%. Specimen: PBMCs. These receptors were taken from a woman between 45 and 60 years old in good health and CMV-seropositive.

This clone turned up a few times. This chain joins TRBV4-3 and TRBJ1-1; D might be TRBD1 (5 bases). The CDR3 sequence is 15 residues long. Trimming took 1 base from V and 0 from J, leaving 9 bases between them. Germline V lookup: CDR1 LGHNA, CDR2 YSLEER. CDR3 in amino acids: CASSQGPGLNTEAFF. CDR3 nucleotide sequence: TGCGCCAGCAGCCAAGGTCCAGGGTTGAACACTGAAGCTTTCTTT.

The rearrangement joins TRBV5-4 to TRBJ2-1; D perhaps matches TRBD1 (5 bases). The germline CDR1 and CDR2 sequences are SGHNT and YYREEE (reference sequence). The V and J ends lost 5 bases and 0 bases respectively, with 12 bases between them. The CDR3 is 15 amino acids. The CDR3 bases are TGTGCCAGCAGGCCAGACAGCAGCTCCTACAATGAGCAGTTCTTC. It codes for CASRPDSSSYNEQFF.

This clone was seen only once. This rearrangement joins TRBV7-2 to TRBJ2-2; perhaps TRBD2 as D (5 bases). There are 17 residues in the CDR3. Trimming cost V 1 base and J 4 bases, with 16 bases left between them. Per the germline V gene, CDR1 is SGHTA and CDR2 is FQGNSA. CDR3 sequence: CASSLGGLKTSTGELFF. The CDR3, as DNA: TGTGCCAGCAGCTTAGGAGGACTCAAAACCTCCACCGGGGAGCTGTTTTTT. Drawing the rest from reference TRBV7-2 and TRBJ2-2, the complete variable domain is GAGVSQSPSNKVTEKGKDVELRCDPISGHTALYWYRQSLGQGLEFLIYFQGNSAPDKSGLPSDRFSAERTGGSVSTLTIQRTQQEDSAVYLCASSLGGLKTSTGELFFGEGSRLTVL.

The V and J genes are TRBV5-1 and TRBJ1-2, with D possibly matching TRBD1 (6 bases). V shed 4 bases and J shed 8 bases, with 15 bases lying between them. CDR3 size: 13 residues. CDR1 and CDR2 (germline): SGHRS, YFSETQ. Written as DNA, the CDR3 is TGCGCCAGCAGCACCGGTCCAGGGGTCGGCTACACCTTC. Amino acid sequence: CASSTGPGVGYTF.

J is TRBJ2-3 and V is TRBV5-1; 9 bases agree with TRBD2. CDR1 is SGHRS and CDR2 is YFSETQ in the germline V gene. The CDR3 length is 15 residues. The V gene end was trimmed by 1 base and the J gene end by 2 bases; junction bases not matched to a gene: 2. CDR3: CASSLWTSDTDTQYF. The CDR3 nucleotides are TGCGCCAGCAGCTTGTGGACTAGCGACACAGATACGCAGTATTTT.

This clone was found once. The same CDR3 arises from other DNA sequences in this sample as well. This rearrangement joins TRBV10-3 to TRBJ2-3; D is unclear. The length of the CDR3 is 16 residues. V was pared by 3 bases and J by 1 base, with 14 bases between. From germline, CDR1 is ENHRY and CDR2 SYGVKD. CDR3: CAISEAAADRTDTQYF. The CDR3 DNA follows: TGTGCCATCAGTGAAGCCGCTGCGGATCGCACAGATACGCAGTATTTT.

This clone appeared a single time. The chain employs TRBV6-6 and TRBJ1-4; 7 nucleotides align to TRBD1. V dropped 3 bases and J dropped 8; count of bases not matched to a gene: 12. The CDR3 is made up of 16 amino acids. The V gene's germline CDR1 is MNHNY and CDR2 SVGAGI (reference sequence). This chain's CDR3 is CASSYSTGAGREKLFF. The CDR3 region has the DNA TGTGCCAGCAGTTATTCCACAGGGGCGGGGAGAGAAAAACTGTTTTTT.